The 11 T cell receptor beta chains in this list originate from one sample, sequenced in a study of Ad26.COV2.S vaccination and SARS-CoV-2 variants. Treatment defined: around 19 received Ad26.COV2.S at low or high dose, single or two shots; a few received placebo; per-sample allocation not given. Sampling took place 63 days after the first vaccine or placebo injection. Only in-frame clones appear in the TCRdb table, and some are missing; sequencing was by immunoSEQ multiplex PCR. The sample yields 350,000 to 450,000 clones, roughly 80% seen once. Material: peripheral blood, obtained in a trial of Ad26.COV2.S vaccine versus placebo. These receptors were collected from a person aged 18-65 years who received the Ad26.COV2.S COVID-19 vaccine or a placebo.

This clone appeared many times. This sequence joins TRBV5-1 and TRBJ2-2; tentative D call: TRBD1 (5 bases). Trimming pared 4 bases from V and 1 base from J, leaving 14 bases between. The CDR3 covers 16 residues. Per the germline V gene, CDR1 is SGHRS and CDR2 is YFSETQ. In DNA, the CDR3 is TGCGCCAGCAGCGTTCGACAGCCTAGGAACACCGGGGAGCTGTTTTTT. This encodes CASSVRQPRNTGELFF. The full variable domain, in which reference TRBV5-1 and TRBJ2-2 provide the parts outside the CDR3, is KAGVTQTPRYLIKTRGQQVTLSCSPISGHRSVSWYQQTPGQGLQFLFEYFSETQRNKGNFPGRFSGRQFSNSRSEMNVSTLELGDSALYLCASSVRQPRNTGELFFGEGSRLTVL.

The genes are TRBV4-3 and TRBJ2-1; TRBD2 matches 13 bases. Unmatched junction bases numbered 5, after V lost 4 bases and J lost 8 bases. Looked up from germline, CDR1 is LGHNA and CDR2 is YSLEER. There are 15 residues in the CDR3. The CDR3 region is CASSPTSGGAYEQFF. The CDR3 nucleotides read TGCGCCAGCAGCCCTACTAGCGGGGGGGCGTATGAGCAGTTCTTC.

This chain uses TRBV6-5 with TRBJ1-1, with 7 bases aligning to TRBD1. V gave up 2 bases and J gave up 8 bases; unmatched junction bases: 2. CDR3 length: 12 residues. Germline values: CDR1 MNHEY, CDR2 SVGAGI. The CDR3 sequence is CASSYGTAEAFF. As DNA, the CDR3 is TGTGCCAGCAGTTACGGGACAGCCGAAGCTTTCTTT.

The V gene is TRBV4-2, the J gene TRBJ2-2; D is uncertain. V shed 0 bases and J shed 6 bases, with 11 bases lying between them. Germline loops: CDR1 LGHNA, CDR2 YNFKEQ. The CDR3 sequence is 15 residues long. CDR3 sequence (DNA): TGTGCCAGCAGCCAAGATCTAGGCGGATCCGGGGAGCTGTTTTTT. Encoded protein: CASSQDLGGSGELFF.

CDR3 loop: CASRGQENTGELFF. The CDR3 region has the DNA TGTGCCAGCAGAGGACAGGAAAACACCGGGGAGCTGTTTTTT. The chain employs TRBV5-4 and TRBJ2-2, with TRBD1 matching over 7 bases. V shed 5 bases, J shed 2 bases, and the junction held 3 bases outside the gene matches. The germline V gene has CDR1 SGHNT and CDR2 YYREEE (reference sequence). CDR3 length equals 14 residues.

This chain uses TRBV15 with TRBJ2-3, with D possibly TRBD2 on 5 matching bases. The germline CDR1 and CDR2 sequences are LNHNV and YYDKDF (reference sequence). This CDR3 contains 17 residues. Trimming shortened V by 3 bases and J by 1 base, and 17 bases separated the two germline ends. CDR3 bases: TGTGCCACCAGCAGGCCTCCCGGGATGGGCGGCACAGATACGCAGTATTTT. It translates to CATSRPPGMGGTDTQYF.

The chain joins TRBV6-5 to TRBJ1-4; a weak D match, TRBD1 (6 bases). Trimming stripped 6 bases from V and 8 bases from J, with 19 bases between. The CDR3 contains 15 residues. CDR1 is MNHEY, CDR2 SVGAGI, per germline. The CDR3 loop reads CASSPARGEREKLFF. The CDR3 nucleotides are TGTGCCAGCAGCCCGGCGAGGGGGGAGAGAGAAAAACTGTTTTTT.

This clone has a handful of counts. V and J are TRBV28 and TRBJ1-4, with D perhaps TRBD1 (5 bases). CDR3 size: 14 residues. The V and J ends lost 10 bases and 0 bases respectively, with 12 bases between them. CDR1 MDHEN and CDR2 SYDVKM come from the germline V gene. Here the CDR3 reads CAIRDATTNEKLFF. The CDR3, as DNA: TGTGCCATCCGGGACGCAACAACTAATGAAAAACTGTTTTTT.

This clone was recorded a few times. The V and J genes are TRBV29-1 and TRBJ1-1; D unclear. V was shortened by 4 bases and J by 0 bases, with 9 bases between the two germline ends. From germline, CDR1 is SQVTM and CDR2 ANQGSEA. The CDR3 spans 13 residues. The CDR3 DNA reads as TGCAGCGTTGGAGGGCACTTGAACACTGAAGCTTTCTTT. Encoded protein: CSVGGHLNTEAFF.

CDR3 in amino acids: CASSQDLTGGDTQYF. The CDR3 bases are TGCGCCAGCAGCCAAGATCTCACGGGGGGAGATACGCAGTATTTT. The chain carries TRBV4-3 and TRBJ2-3, with TRBD2 matching over 7 bases. CDR3 length equals 15 residues. Germline CDR1 is LGHNA and CDR2 is YSLEER. With 0 bases clipped from V and 5 bases from J, the junction kept 5 bases outside the gene matches.

This clone was detected a few times. The chain has TRBV7-9 and TRBJ2-2, with 10 nucleotides matching TRBD2. The germline V gene has CDR1 SEHNR and CDR2 FQNEAQ (reference sequence). The J segment lost 9 bases and the V segment lost 7 bases, leaving 11 bases of the junction unmatched. CDR3 size: 15 residues. The CDR3 bases are TGTGCCAGCACCAAATCTAGCGGGAGAGACAGGGAGCTGTTTTTT. Translating gives CASTKSSGRDRELFF.